Shown below are 17 T cell receptor beta chains from a single sample sequenced in a study of control samples from healthy donors and cancer patients (dated by TCRdb to 2018 to 2021). The library was prepared using the immunoSEQ multiplex PCR assay. TCRdb provides this immuneACCESS table in a form limited to in-frame rearrangements. Some clones are lacking; in checked studies, under half of them reflect an unresolved V gene, and why the rest are absent is not known. Recorded for this sample are roughly 120,000 clones; about 93% of them occurred a single time. The top ten clones comprise 1.7% of the sample. The sample comprised PBMCs. The receptors shown here come from a man aged 50 to 60 with head and neck cancer.

CDR3 nucleotide sequence: TGTGCCAGCAGTTTATGGGGGCAGGGGCGGTACGAGCAGTACTTC. This codes for CASSLWGQGRYEQYF. The V and J genes are TRBV28 and TRBJ2-7; perhaps TRBD1 as D (6 bases). V lost 0 bases and J 4 bases, leaving 13 bases between the germline ends. The CDR3 covers 15 residues. Germline V lookup: CDR1 MDHEN, CDR2 SYDVKM. The whole variable domain, filled in from reference TRBV28 and TRBJ2-7, reads DVKVTQSSRYLVKRTGEKVFLECVQDMDHENMFWYRQDPGLGLRLIYFSYDVKMKEKGDIPEGYSVSREKKERFSLILESASTNQTSMYLCASSLWGQGRYEQYFGPGTRLTVT.

This clone was seen ten or more times. The chain recombines TRBV9 with TRBJ2-3; 9 bases are shared with TRBD2. The trim removed 6 bases at V and 4 bases at J, leaving 9 bases unmatched. Germline V gives CDR1 SGDLS, CDR2 YYNGEE. This CDR3 has 15 residues. CDR3 region: CASTLGLAASDTQYF. Written as DNA, the CDR3 is TGTGCCAGCACCCTGGGACTAGCTGCATCAGATACGCAGTATTTT.

The gene calls are TRBV4-3 and TRBJ2-1; 8 bases map to TRBD2. The CDR3 runs to 19 residues. With 1 base clipped from V and 0 bases from J, the junction kept 11 bases outside the gene matches. Germline V gives CDR1 LGHNA, CDR2 YSLEER. The CDR3 sequence: CASSQVTSGGPFSYNEQFF. The CDR3, as DNA: TGCGCCAGCAGCCAAGTGACGAGCGGGGGACCCTTCTCCTACAATGAGCAGTTCTTC.

This chain joins TRBV7-6 and TRBJ2-1; 7 bases match TRBD2. Per the germline V gene, CDR1 is SGHVS and CDR2 is FNYEAQ. The V and J ends lost 3 bases and 1 base, in that order; junction bases with no gene match: 9. This CDR3 contains 17 residues. This CDR3 is CASSLGEAGVSYNEQFF. DNA for the CDR3: TGTGCCAGCAGCTTGGGAGAGGCGGGGGTATCCTACAATGAGCAGTTCTTC.

The rearrangement links TRBV13 to TRBJ2-7, with D hard to call. The CDR3 is 12 residues long. The V gene's germline CDR1 is PRHDT and CDR2 FYEKMQ (reference sequence). Trimming shortened V by 5 bases and J by 3 bases, and 8 bases separated the two germline ends. CDR3 region: CASSIQVYEQYF. Written as DNA, the CDR3 is TGTGCCAGCAGCATTCAGGTCTACGAGCAGTACTTC. Full variable domain (remainder filled in from reference TRBV13 and TRBJ2-7): AAGVIQSPRHLIKEKRETATLKCYPIPRHDTVYWYQQGPGQDPQFLISFYEKMQSDKGSIPDRFSAQQFSDYHSELNMSSLELGDSALYFCASSIQVYEQYFGPGTRLTVT.

The gene calls are TRBV7-8 and TRBJ1-2; TRBD1 is a possible D gene (5 bases). The germline gives CDR1 SGHVS, CDR2 FQNEAQ. The CDR3 covers 15 residues. Trimming left V 1 base short and J 6 bases short, with 15 bases between. DNA for the CDR3: TGTGCCAGCAGCTTAGTCTCTAGGGGAATAGATGGCTACACCTTC. It translates to CASSLVSRGIDGYTF.

This chain joins TRBV7-2 and TRBJ2-1; D is unclear. Germline V CDR1 and CDR2: SGHTA, FQGNSA. Trimming shortened V by 5 bases and J by 6 bases, and 8 bases separated the two germline ends. The CDR3 runs to 12 residues. CDR3 residues: CASSPTPNEQFF. The CDR3 DNA follows: TGTGCCAGCAGCCCAACCCCCAATGAGCAGTTCTTC. The full variable domain, its missing parts supplied by reference TRBV7-2 and TRBJ2-1, is GAGVSQSPSNKVTEKGKDVELRCDPISGHTALYWYRQSLGQGLEFLIYFQGNSAPDKSGLPSDRFSAERTGGSVSTLTIQRTQQEDSAVYLCASSPTPNEQFFGPGTRLTVL.

V usage is TRBV6-5 and J usage is TRBJ2-5; the D gene could be TRBD1 or TRBD2 (6 bases each). The CDR3 sequence is 13 residues long. V was pared by 6 bases and J by 7 bases, with 15 bases between. Germline V gives CDR1 MNHEY, CDR2 SVGAGI. The chain's CDR3 is CASSQTRGGTQYF. CDR3 sequence (DNA): TGTGCCAGCAGCCAGACTAGAGGGGGGACCCAGTACTTC.

CDR3 in amino acids: CASSYSDRANYEQYF. DNA of the CDR3: TGTGCCAGCAGTTATTCGGACAGGGCCAACTACGAGCAGTACTTC. The chain is built from TRBV6-6 and TRBJ2-7, with TRBD1 matching 8 bases. The CDR3 consists of 15 residues. Per germline, CDR1 MNHNY and CDR2 SVGAGI (reference sequence). V shed 3 bases and J 3 bases; nucleotides not matched to a gene: 7.

This chain uses TRBV10-3 with TRBJ1-1; D perhaps matches TRBD1 (5 bases). There are 14 residues in the CDR3. Germline assignment: CDR1 ENHRY and CDR2 SYGVKD. With 3 bases removed from V and 4 bases from J, the gap between germline ends came to 12 bases. CDR3 protein: CAISDTGLVTEAFF. The CDR3 DNA follows: TGTGCCATCAGTGATACAGGTTTGGTCACTGAAGCTTTCTTT.

The CDR3 DNA sequence: TGTGCCAGCAGCCAAGATTTAAGTCAGCCCCAGCATTTT. It translates to CASSQDLSQPQHF. V is TRBV4-2 and J is TRBJ1-5; D ambiguous. This CDR3 has 13 residues. Trimming shortened V by 0 bases and J by 6 bases, and 6 bases separated the two germline ends. Per the germline V gene, CDR1 is LGHNA and CDR2 is YNFKEQ.

The chain carries TRBV29-1 and TRBJ2-4; D ambiguous. The CDR3 is 8 residues long. In germline, CDR1 is SQVTM, CDR2 ANQGSEA. With 3 bases removed from V and 15 bases from J, the gap between germline ends came to 6 bases. CDR3 residues: CSVEGGYF. CDR3 DNA sequence: TGCAGCGTTGAGGGTGGGTACTTC.

The V and J genes are TRBV7-3 and TRBJ2-3; 7 bases align to TRBD2. The germline gives CDR1 SGHTA, CDR2 FQGTGA. The CDR3 totals 15 residues. The V and J ends lost 4 bases and 3 bases, in that order; junction bases with no gene match: 7. The CDR3 DNA follows: TGTGCCAGCAGCTCTGAGCGGGGTCGGACAGATACGCAGTATTTT. It specifies CASSSERGRTDTQYF.

The V and J genes are TRBV9 and TRBJ2-7, with 8 positions matching TRBD2. Per germline, CDR1 SGDLS and CDR2 YYNGEE. V was clipped by 4 bases and J by 7 bases; unmatched bases: 10. The CDR3 spans 14 residues. The CDR3 sequence: CASSPPGGFNEQYF. DNA of the CDR3: TGTGCCAGCAGCCCACCGGGAGGGTTCAATGAGCAGTACTTC. The full variable domain, in which reference TRBV9 and TRBJ2-7 provide the parts outside the CDR3, is DSGVTQTPKHLITATGQRVTLRCSPRSGDLSVYWYQQSLDQGLQFLIQYYNGEERAKGNILERFSAQQFPDLHSELNLSSLELGDSALYFCASSPPGGFNEQYFGPGTRLTVT.

The chain carries TRBV6-5 and TRBJ2-1; a weak D match, TRBD2 (6 bases). There are 15 residues in the CDR3. The V and J ends lost 6 bases and 0 bases respectively, with 12 bases between them. The V gene's germline CDR1 is MNHEY and CDR2 SVGAGI. This CDR3 is CASRRRGSSYNEQFF. Written as DNA, the CDR3 is TGTGCCAGCAGAAGGAGGGGAAGCTCCTACAATGAGCAGTTCTTC.

The chain joins TRBV6-5 to TRBJ1-2; D is undetermined. Germline V CDR1 and CDR2: MNHEY, SVGAGI. The CDR3 has 16 amino acids. V dropped 0 bases and J dropped 2 bases, with 13 bases sitting between them. Here the CDR3 reads CASSYSPHPMNYGYTF. The DNA for the CDR3 is TGTGCCAGCAGTTACTCCCCTCACCCGATGAACTATGGCTACACCTTC.

This clone was observed a handful of times. The chain joins TRBV6-5 to TRBJ2-3; a weak D match, TRBD1 (6 bases). Per the germline V gene, CDR1 is MNHEY and CDR2 is SVGAGI. The CDR3 contains 15 residues. The ends were cut back, 6 bases at V and 4 bases at J, with 17 bases in the middle. CDR3 in amino acids: CASRQGPSQADTQYF. CDR3 nucleotides: TGTGCCAGCAGACAGGGCCCATCGCAGGCAGATACGCAGTATTTT.